A single sample is the source of the 17 T cell receptor beta chains below, sequenced in a study of T-cell reconstitution after alpha-beta-depleted transplantation in children. The library targeted TCRbeta and was prepared with unique molecular identifiers. MiXCR was run by TCRdb on the PCR reads, yielding one entry per CDR3 protein. The sample includes over 150,000 distinct CDR3 sequences, approximately 6.3% of them seen just once. This specimen consisted of PBMCs, obtained before TCRalphabeta/CD19-depleted stem cell transplant. The receptors shown here come from a boy younger than 10 with acute lymphoblastic leukemia, due to receive a stem cell transplant.

This clonotype was recorded at least ten times. The chain combines TRBV5-1 with TRBJ2-7; D is uncertain. The CDR3 spans 14 residues. V was clipped by 1 base and J by 2 bases, with 10 bases between them. Looked up from germline, CDR1 is SGHRS and CDR2 is YFSETQ. The CDR3 sequence: CASSLRSTTYEQYF. Written as DNA, the CDR3 is TGCGCCAGCAGCTTGCGATCAACCACCTACGAGCAGTACTTC.

Ten or more counts support this clonotype. The rearrangement links TRBV25-1 to TRBJ2-1, with 7 nucleotides matching TRBD1. CDR1 is MGHDK and CDR2 is SYGVNS in the germline V gene. Trimming removed 10 bases from V and 2 bases from J; junction bases left unmatched: 5. There are 13 residues in the CDR3. CDR3 in amino acids: CATQGVAYNEQFF. The CDR3 region has the DNA TGTGCCACCCAGGGGGTTGCCTACAATGAGCAGTTCTTC.

This clonotype was seen repeatedly, ten times or more. This chain uses TRBV28 with TRBJ2-5; no clear D. This CDR3 is built from 14 residues. V was pared by 8 bases and J by 1 base, with 14 bases between. Germline lookup yields CDR1 MDHEN and CDR2 SYDVKM. The CDR3 region is CASDTTNVQETQYF. CDR3 coding DNA: TGTGCCAGCGATACGACAAACGTCCAAGAGACCCAGTACTTC.

This clonotype was detected many times. The rearrangement joins TRBV6-2 or TRBV6-3 to TRBJ1-1; D not resolved. Looked up from germline, CDR1 is MNHEY and CDR2 is SVGEGT. The CDR3 loop spans 13 amino acids. V shed 6 bases and J shed 3 bases, with 11 bases lying between them. The CDR3 here is CASRRMRDTEAFF. Here the CDR3 DNA reads TGTGCCAGCAGGAGGATGCGCGACACTGAAGCTTTCTTT.

Many counts were recorded for this clonotype. This chain joins TRBV4-3 and TRBJ2-2, with TRBD2 matching 10 bases. The CDR3 consists of 18 residues. Germline CDR1 and CDR2: LGHNA and YSLEER. After removal of 4 bases from V and 2 bases from J, the junction contained 10 bases not matched to a gene. The CDR3: CASSPLPIAGGNTGELFF. The CDR3 DNA reads TGCGCCAGCAGCCCGCTACCTATAGCGGGAGGTAACACCGGGGAGCTGTTTTTT.

This clonotype was seen repeatedly, ten times or more. This sequence joins TRBV18 and TRBJ1-4; 11 positions agree with TRBD1. The CDR3 covers 15 residues. Germline V gene data show CDR1 as KGHSH and CDR2 as LQKENI. V shed 4 bases and J 8 bases; nucleotides not matched to a gene: 6. In nucleotides, the CDR3 is TGTGCCAGCTCACTCCGGACAGGGGGCGACGAAAAACTGTTTTTT. Translation gives CASSLRTGGDEKLFF.

Many counts were recorded for this clonotype. The CDR3 DNA follows: TGTGCCAGCAGCGATTCCGGGGGGGAGCAGTACTTC. Amino acids: CASSDSGGEQYF. This sequence joins TRBV7-9 and TRBJ2-7; TRBD2 matches at 7 bases. Germline V gives CDR1 SEHNR, CDR2 FQNEAQ (reference sequence). This CDR3 has 12 residues. Trimming took 5 bases from V and 7 from J; bases not matched to a gene: 5.

This clonotype was observed at least ten times. The CDR3 is CSARLAHRNEQFF. CDR3 coding DNA: TGCAGTGCTAGACTAGCGCATCGCAATGAGCAGTTCTTC. The chain has TRBV20-1 and TRBJ2-1; TRBD2 is a possible D gene (6 bases). The CDR3 runs to 13 residues. CDR1 is DFQATT, CDR2 SNEGSKA, per germline (reference sequence). The V end lost 2 bases, the J end lost 6 bases, and 11 bases lay between the germline ends.

This clonotype was counted only a few times. V gene TRBV6-1 combines with J gene TRBJ2-1; TRBD2 is a possible D gene (6 bases). The CDR3 covers 16 residues. V was pared by 8 bases and J by 2 bases, with 19 bases between. CDR1 MNHNS and CDR2 SASEGT come from the germline V gene. In DNA, the CDR3 is TGTGCCAGCCTCAGCCTGGCGGGGCCGACCTACAATGAGCAGTTCTTC. Its translation is CASLSLAGPTYNEQFF.

This clonotype was seen at least ten times. The CDR3, as DNA: TGCAGCGTCAGGGGGGTGGAGACCCAGTACTTC. Residues: CSVRGVETQYF. The chain employs TRBV29-1 and TRBJ2-5; D is possibly TRBD1 (7 bases). The CDR3 consists of 11 residues. Germline V gene lookup returns CDR1 SQVTM and CDR2 ANQGSEA. V shed 6 bases and J shed 5 bases, with 10 bases lying between them.

The table lists this clonotype with many counts. This chain joins TRBV29-1 and TRBJ2-3; D may be TRBD1 (6 bases). The germline V gene encodes CDR1 SQVTM and CDR2 ANQGSEA. This CDR3 contains 15 residues. The V gene lost 6 bases and the J gene lost 6 bases, with 22 bases spanning the gap. The CDR3 region is CSVRTQGSRGDTQYF. The CDR3 bases are TGCAGCGTGAGGACACAGGGTTCACGCGGGGATACGCAGTATTTT.

This clonotype was picked up many times. The chain is built from TRBV5-1 and TRBJ1-1; 8 bases match TRBD1. The CDR3 is 16 amino acids. Unmatched junction bases numbered 8, after V lost 0 bases and J lost 4 bases. Germline V gives CDR1 SGHRS, CDR2 YFSETQ. Here the CDR3 reads CASSLALAGGGTEAFF. The CDR3 DNA is TGCGCCAGCAGCTTGGCCTTAGCAGGGGGCGGCACTGAAGCTTTCTTT.

This clonotype has just a few counts. The chain is built from TRBV7-2 and TRBJ1-5, with TRBD1 as a possible D gene (5 bases). CDR1 is SGHTA, CDR2 FQGNSA, per germline. This CDR3 has 16 amino acids. The V end lost 1 base, the J end lost 3 bases, and 13 bases lay between the germline ends. This chain's CDR3 is CASSLVGGGNNQPQHF. The CDR3 DNA reads as TGTGCCAGCAGCTTAGTAGGTGGGGGAAACAATCAGCCCCAGCATTTT.

This clonotype was counted ten times or more. The chain has TRBV13 and TRBJ2-1; TRBD2 might be the D (6 bases). From germline, CDR1 is PRHDT and CDR2 FYEKMQ (reference sequence). The CDR3 extends over 13 amino acids. V was pared by 3 bases and J by 6 bases, with 9 bases between. CDR3 loop: CASSFSRGNEQFF. Written as DNA, the CDR3 is TGTGCCAGCAGCTTCTCGCGGGGCAATGAGCAGTTCTTC.

This clonotype has at least ten counts. The rearrangement uses TRBV28 and TRBJ2-7, with D perhaps assigned TRBD1 or TRBD2 (5 bases each). The germline V and J ends were trimmed by 7 bases and 0 bases, with 7 bases remaining between them. Germline V gene lookup returns CDR1 MDHEN and CDR2 SYDVKM. This CDR3 has 12 amino acids. The CDR3 spells CASTGSSYEQYF. Here the CDR3 DNA reads TGTGCCAGCACAGGGAGCTCCTACGAGCAGTACTTC.

This clonotype was counted many times. The J gene is TRBJ2-3, the V gene TRBV2; D unclear. V shed 6 bases and J shed 0 bases, with 7 bases lying between them. The CDR3 totals 13 residues. CDR1 SNHLY and CDR2 FYNNEI come from the germline V gene. CDR3 in amino acids: CASSLDSTDTQYF. The CDR3 DNA reads as TGTGCCAGCAGCTTAGACAGCACAGATACGCAGTATTTT.

This clonotype was recorded many times. This chain connects TRBV20-1 to TRBJ1-2; D uncertain. The CDR3 contains 14 residues. The V end lost 4 bases, the J end lost 4 bases, and 16 bases lay between the germline ends. Germline assignment: CDR1 DFQATT and CDR2 SNEGSKA (reference sequence). The CDR3 region is CSAIKTDRVYGYTF. The CDR3 DNA is TGCAGTGCTATTAAGACCGATAGGGTCTATGGCTACACCTTC.